This T cell receptor beta chain derives from a study of graft-versus-host responses after intestinal transplantation. The CDR3 spans 15 residues. Looked up from germline, CDR1 is ENHRY and CDR2 is SYGVKD. Trimming at V came to 3 bases and at J to 5 bases, leaving 9 bases not matched to a gene. Study-wide results and limits: GvH clones were identified in recipient marrow, with some first appearing in ileum or blood. With peak circulating GvH clone levels came an association with early post-transplant HvG declines.

Regarding this clone: Antigen unknown.

This table comes from immunoSEQ multiplex PCR, and its TCRdb copy is limited to in-frame clones, with some not included. The sample has about 90,000 clones; approximately 90% are singletons. The V and J genes are TRBV10-3 and TRBJ2-5, with TRBD1 matching 7 bases. The sequenced sample was unstimulated CD4+ T cells sorted from spleen or lymph node cells, obtained before transplant. The receptor was derived from a human donor who was the organ donor for an intestinal transplant. CDR3 sequence reads: CAISDQTQGFETQYF. The CDR3 region has the DNA TGTGCCATCAGTGACCAAACACAGGGGTTTGAGACCCAGTACTTC.